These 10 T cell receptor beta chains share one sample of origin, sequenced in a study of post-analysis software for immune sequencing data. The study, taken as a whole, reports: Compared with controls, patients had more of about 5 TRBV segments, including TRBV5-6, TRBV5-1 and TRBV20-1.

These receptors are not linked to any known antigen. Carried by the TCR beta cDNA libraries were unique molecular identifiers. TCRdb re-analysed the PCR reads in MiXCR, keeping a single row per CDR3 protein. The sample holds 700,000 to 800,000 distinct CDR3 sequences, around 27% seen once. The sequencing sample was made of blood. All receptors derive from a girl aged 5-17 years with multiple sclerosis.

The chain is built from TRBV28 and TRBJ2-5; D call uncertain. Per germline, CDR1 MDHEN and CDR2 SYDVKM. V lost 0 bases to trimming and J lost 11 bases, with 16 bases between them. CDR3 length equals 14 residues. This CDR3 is CASSLWTPYNEQYF. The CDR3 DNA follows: TGTGCCAGCAGTTTATGGACGCCCTACAATGAGCAGTACTTC.

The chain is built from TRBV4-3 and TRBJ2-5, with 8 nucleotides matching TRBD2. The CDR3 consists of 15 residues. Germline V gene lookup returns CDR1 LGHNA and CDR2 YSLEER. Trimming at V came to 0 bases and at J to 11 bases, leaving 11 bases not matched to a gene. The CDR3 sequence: CASSQEGLAAHEQYF. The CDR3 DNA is TGCGCCAGCAGCCAAGAAGGACTAGCCGCCCATGAGCAGTACTTC.

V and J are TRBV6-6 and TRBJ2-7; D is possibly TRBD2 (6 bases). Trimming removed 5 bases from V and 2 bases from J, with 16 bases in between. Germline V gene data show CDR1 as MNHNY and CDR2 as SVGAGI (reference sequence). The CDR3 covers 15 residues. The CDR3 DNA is TGTGCCAGCAGTAGGGACTCAAGCGGAGCCTACGAGCAGTACTTC. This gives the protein CASSRDSSGAYEQYF.

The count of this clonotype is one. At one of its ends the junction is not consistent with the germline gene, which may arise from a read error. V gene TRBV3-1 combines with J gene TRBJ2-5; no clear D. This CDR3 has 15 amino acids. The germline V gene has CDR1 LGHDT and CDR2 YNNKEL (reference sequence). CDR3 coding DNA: TGTGCCAACAGCCAAGATGGTGTGCCTAGGGAGACCCAGTACTTC. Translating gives CANSQDGVPRETQYF.

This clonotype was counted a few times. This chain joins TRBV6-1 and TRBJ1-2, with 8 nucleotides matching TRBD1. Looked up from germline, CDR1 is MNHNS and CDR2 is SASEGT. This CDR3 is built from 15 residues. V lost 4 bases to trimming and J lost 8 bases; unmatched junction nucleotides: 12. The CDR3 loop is CASSVGAGGAYGYTF. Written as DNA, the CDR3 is TGTGCCAGCAGTGTTGGGGCAGGGGGCGCCTACGGCTACACCTTC.

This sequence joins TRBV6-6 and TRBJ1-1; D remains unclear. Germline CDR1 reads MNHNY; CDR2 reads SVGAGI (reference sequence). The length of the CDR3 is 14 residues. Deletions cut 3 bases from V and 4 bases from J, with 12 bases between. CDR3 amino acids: CASSYGPEGTEAFF. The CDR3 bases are TGTGCCAGCAGTTATGGCCCGGAGGGCACTGAAGCTTTCTTT.

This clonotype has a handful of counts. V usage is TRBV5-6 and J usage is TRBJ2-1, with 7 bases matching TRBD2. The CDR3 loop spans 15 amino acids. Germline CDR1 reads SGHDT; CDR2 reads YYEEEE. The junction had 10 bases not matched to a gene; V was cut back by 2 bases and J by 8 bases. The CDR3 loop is CASSLNWLAVDEQFF. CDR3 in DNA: TGTGCCAGCAGCTTAAATTGGCTAGCGGTCGATGAGCAGTTCTTC.

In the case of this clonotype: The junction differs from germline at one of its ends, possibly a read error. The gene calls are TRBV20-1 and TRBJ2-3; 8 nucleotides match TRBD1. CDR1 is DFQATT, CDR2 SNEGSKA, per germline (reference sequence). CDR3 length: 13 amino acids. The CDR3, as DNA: TGCAGTGTAGCGGACAGGGCCACAGATACACAGTATTTT. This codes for CSVADRATDTQYF.

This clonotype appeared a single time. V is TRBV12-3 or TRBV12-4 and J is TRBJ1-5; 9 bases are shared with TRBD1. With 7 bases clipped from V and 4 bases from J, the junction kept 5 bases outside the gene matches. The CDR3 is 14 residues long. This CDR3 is CASKPGQGNQPQHF. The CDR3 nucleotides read TGTGCCAGCAAGCCGGGACAGGGAAATCAGCCCCAGCATTTT.

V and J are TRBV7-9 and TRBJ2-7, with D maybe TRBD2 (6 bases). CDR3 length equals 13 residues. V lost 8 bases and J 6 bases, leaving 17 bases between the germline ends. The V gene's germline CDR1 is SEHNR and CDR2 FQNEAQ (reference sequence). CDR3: CASRELVLGEQYF. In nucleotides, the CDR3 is TGTGCCAGCCGGGAGTTAGTTCTCGGCGAGCAGTACTTC.